This T cell receptor (beta chain) was sequenced in a study of T cell responses to AZD1222 COVID-19 vaccine. Sequenced by immunoSEQ multiplex PCR; TCRdb stores in-frame clones only, minus some. The table has 110,000 or so clones, roughly 88% seen once. This specimen was peripheral blood, taken on day 0 of AZD1222 vaccination. The sequence came from an adult in good health.

This chain's CDR3 is CASSYSRQGGGQPQHF. CDR3 nucleotide sequence: TGTGCCAGCAGTTACTCTCGACAGGGGGGCGGTCAGCCCCAGCATTTT. The chain uses TRBV6-5 and TRBJ1-5; 9 bases align to TRBD1. This CDR3 contains 16 residues. With 0 bases clipped from V and 6 bases from J, the junction kept 6 bases outside the gene matches. Germline lookup yields CDR1 MNHEY and CDR2 SVGAGI.